The source of this T cell receptor beta chain is a study of yellow fever vaccine responses in identical twins. Germline V CDR1 and CDR2: LGHNA, YNFKEQ. V lost 2 bases to trimming and J lost 4 bases, with 13 bases between them. The CDR3 is 15 residues long. TCRdb itself ran the RT-PCR reads through MiXCR, one entry per CDR3 protein. Of 30,000 to 40,000 distinct CDR3 sequences in the sample, about 61% were seen once. This clonotype is deemed medium-sized. The antigen remains unidentified. The study, taken as a whole, reports: It has been reported that, in twins, the vaccine T cell response seemed partly convergent and partly personalized.

The input for sequencing was T cells from blood (PBMCs), unsorted or a sorted subset (not recorded which), taken before or after yellow fever vaccination (not recorded which). The clonotype originates from a woman aged 18-35 years who received the yellow fever vaccine. V and J are TRBV4-2 and TRBJ2-3; D perhaps matches TRBD2 (5 bases). CDR3 in amino acids: CASSQLGYGADTQYF. The CDR3 DNA follows: TGTGCCAGCAGCCAATTAGGCTACGGGGCAGATACGCAGTATTTT.